The 28 T cell receptor beta chains listed next were all sequenced from one sample in a study of blood T cell repertoires in COVID-19. Measured with immunoSEQ multiplex PCR; TCRdb has only the in-frame clones, and not every one. The repertoire holds about 190,000 clones, with about 77% as singletons. The sequencing sample was made of PBMCs or T cells enriched from blood (not recorded which). The receptor set was obtained from a woman in her forties or fifties with acute COVID-19.

The sample holds a few counts of this clone. CDR3 sequence: CASSQNRGGYTEAFF. In nucleotides, the CDR3 is TGTGCCAGCAGCCAAAACAGGGGAGGTTACACTGAAGCTTTCTTT. The rearrangement joins TRBV7-9 to TRBJ1-1; 7 bases map to TRBD1. V shed 5 bases, J shed 3 bases, and the junction held 9 bases outside the gene matches. This CDR3 region has 15 residues. Per germline, CDR1 SEHNR and CDR2 FQNEAQ (reference sequence). The full variable domain, rest sourced from reference TRBV7-9 and TRBJ1-1, is DTGVSQNPRHKITKRGQNVTFRCDPISEHNRLYWYRQTLGQGPEFLTYFQNEAQLEKSRLLSDRFSAERPKGSFSTLEIQRTEQGDSAMYLCASSQNRGGYTEAFFGQGTRLTVV.

The chain employs TRBV6-6 and TRBJ1-4; D uncertain. Per the germline V gene, CDR1 is MNHNY and CDR2 is SVGAGI (reference sequence). The CDR3 runs 14 residues. Trimming stripped 1 base from V and 7 bases from J, with 10 bases between. CDR3 DNA: TGTGCCAGCAGTTACTACGGGATTGGTGAAAAACTGTTTTTT. Amino acids: CASSYYGIGEKLFF.

The V and J genes are TRBV6-1 and TRBJ1-5; 9 positions match TRBD1. There are 15 residues in the CDR3. Germline CDR1 MNHNS, CDR2 SASEGT. J gave up 7 bases and V 1 base, and 5 bases lay outside the gene matches. CDR3 sequence (DNA): TGTGCCAGCAGTGAAGGGACAGGGGTAAGCCAGCCCCAGCATTTT. This translates into CASSEGTGVSQPQHF.

This clone was counted at least ten times. Relative to the germline gene, one junction end is altered; a read error may explain this. CDR3 coding DNA: TGCGCCAGCAGCCTGCCCGGGACTAGCAGAGATACGCAGTATTTT. Its protein product is CASSLPGTSRDTQYF. This chain uses TRBV4-1 with TRBJ2-3; the match to TRBD2 covers 9 bases. Germline values: CDR1 MGHRA, CDR2 YSYEKL. This CDR3 is built from 15 residues.

This rearrangement joins TRBV4-3 to TRBJ2-2; 8 nucleotides match TRBD1. Looked up from germline, CDR1 is LGHNA and CDR2 is YSLEER. This CDR3 spans 13 amino acids. Trimming removed 3 bases from V and 6 bases from J; junction bases left unmatched: 0. The CDR3 nucleotides read TGCGCCAGCAGCCAGACAGGGGCCGGGGAGCTGTTTTTT. This encodes CASSQTGAGELFF.

The chain recombines TRBV12-3 or TRBV12-4 with TRBJ1-2, with D unclear. This CDR3 is 13 amino acids long. Deletions cut 7 bases from V and 4 bases from J, with 13 bases between. CDR3: CASTPTPTYGYTF. The CDR3, as DNA: TGTGCCAGCACCCCGACACCAACCTATGGCTACACCTTC.

The CDR3 nucleotides are TGCGCCAGCAGCCAAGATAGCAGCAATCAGCCCCAGCATTTT. Translating it yields CASSQDSSNQPQHF. The rearrangement links TRBV4-1 to TRBJ1-5; unclear D gene. This CDR3 has 14 amino acids. V lost 0 bases to trimming and J lost 1 base, with 4 bases between them. The germline gives CDR1 MGHRA, CDR2 YSYEKL.

This clone turned up a few times. V is TRBV4-1 and J is TRBJ1-1; D unresolved. CDR3 length: 12 amino acids. V was shortened by 8 bases and J by 5 bases, with 12 bases between the two germline ends. The germline V gene encodes CDR1 MGHRA and CDR2 YSYEKL. The CDR3 region is CASARGGTEAFF. CDR3 DNA sequence: TGCGCCAGCGCCCGGGGTGGAACTGAAGCTTTCTTT.

This chain links TRBV30 with TRBJ1-1; no definite D call. Germline loops: CDR1 GTSNPN, CDR2 SVGIG (reference sequence). V was pared by 4 bases and J by 4 bases, with 13 bases between. The CDR3 loop spans 13 amino acids. CDR3 amino acids: CAWTSGYGTEAFF. CDR3 bases: TGTGCCTGGACTTCGGGGTACGGCACTGAAGCTTTCTTT.

This chain links TRBV29-1 with TRBJ1-2; 10 nucleotides agree with TRBD1. The CDR3 is 13 residues long. The germline CDR1 and CDR2 sequences are SQVTM and ANQGSEA. The V segment lost 6 bases and the J segment 3 bases; nucleotides outside the gene matches: 4. The CDR3 reads CSVPGTGDYGYTF. The CDR3 DNA sequence: TGCAGCGTACCCGGGACAGGGGACTATGGCTACACCTTC.

This clone was counted a single time. The gene calls are TRBV11-2 and TRBJ1-2; 7 positions agree with TRBD1. Looked up from germline, CDR1 is SGHAT and CDR2 is FQNNGV. The CDR3 is made up of 17 amino acids. Trimming at V came to 5 bases and at J to 8 bases, leaving 20 bases not matched to a gene. The CDR3: CASSPRRDSPSIRGYTF. The CDR3 DNA reads TGTGCCAGCAGCCCGCGAAGGGACAGCCCGTCGATCAGGGGCTACACCTTC.

This clone turned up a few times. The chain employs TRBV3-1 (or the pseudogene TRBV3-2) and TRBJ2-7; tentative D call: TRBD2 (5 bases). Germline assignment: CDR1 LGHDT and CDR2 YNNKEL (reference sequence). Trimming cost V 1 base and J 5 bases, with 12 bases left between them. This CDR3 contains 14 residues. The CDR3 DNA sequence: TGTGCCAGCAGCCAAGGGACTGGCTACAACGAGCAGTACGTC. Its translation is CASSQGTGYNEQYV.

This chain joins TRBV4-1 and TRBJ1-5; no firm D call. Germline V gives CDR1 MGHRA, CDR2 YSYEKL. The V end was cut by 4 bases, the J end by 2 bases, with 9 bases between. The CDR3 sequence is 14 residues long. The CDR3, as DNA: TGCGCCAGCAGCCCCTATCGTGGCAATCAGCCCCAGCATTTT. This translates into CASSPYRGNQPQHF.

This chain joins TRBV19 and TRBJ1-1, with 11 bases lining up with TRBD1. This CDR3 spans 13 amino acids. The trim removed 5 bases at V and 11 bases at J, leaving 7 bases unmatched. The germline V gene has CDR1 LNHDA and CDR2 SQIVND (reference sequence). CDR3 bases: TGTGCCAGTAGTCCGACGGACAGGGGGCAGGCTTTCTTT. Translating it yields CASSPTDRGQAFF.

The genes are TRBV12-3 or TRBV12-4 and TRBJ2-3; D is ambiguous. Trimming cost V 3 bases and J 6 bases, with 4 bases left between them. The CDR3 loop spans 11 amino acids. The CDR3 nucleotides are TGTGCCAGCAGTTTCTCTGATACGCAGTATTTT. Translating it yields CASSFSDTQYF.

The chain is built from TRBV7-8 and TRBJ2-1; perhaps TRBD2 as D (5 bases). The CDR3 runs 15 residues. CDR1 and CDR2 (germline): SGHVS, FQNEAQ. Trimming removed 5 bases at V and 4 bases at J, with 15 bases between. CDR3 sequence: CASSLDGDYYNEQFF. DNA of the CDR3: TGTGCCAGCAGCCTAGACGGAGACTATTACAATGAGCAGTTCTTC.

This sequence joins TRBV29-1 and TRBJ1-1, with 11 nucleotides matching TRBD1. Unmatched junction bases numbered 7, after V lost 6 bases and J lost 1 base. The CDR3 sequence is 15 residues long. Germline loops: CDR1 SQVTM, CDR2 ANQGSEA. In nucleotides, the CDR3 is TGCAGCGTCGCAAGGACAGGGGGCGCGAACACTGAAGCTTTCTTT. It is translated as CSVARTGGANTEAFF.

The J gene is TRBJ1-1, the V gene TRBV28; no reliable D call. Germline values: CDR1 MDHEN, CDR2 SYDVKM. Between the trimmed V and J ends, which lost 2 bases and 3 bases, there was a span of 13 bases. This CDR3 has 15 amino acids. This CDR3 is CASSLISFRYTEAFF. The CDR3 DNA follows: TGTGCCAGCAGTTTAATTTCTTTCCGTTACACTGAAGCTTTCTTT. Based on the CDR3 plus reference TRBV28 and TRBJ1-1, the full variable domain is DVKVTQSSRYLVKRTGEKVFLECVQDMDHENMFWYRQDPGLGLRLIYFSYDVKMKEKGDIPEGYSVSREKKERFSLILESASTNQTSMYLCASSLISFRYTEAFFGQGTRLTVV.

The rearrangement uses TRBV7-9 and TRBJ1-1, with a possible D match to TRBD1 (5 bases). Germline assignment: CDR1 SEHNR and CDR2 FQNEAQ (reference sequence). Trimming pared 1 base from V and 5 bases from J, leaving 11 bases between. The CDR3 runs 14 residues. In DNA, the CDR3 is TGTGCCAGCAGCTTAGAGGTGGGGGGAACTGAAGCTTTCTTT. Amino acid sequence: CASSLEVGGTEAFF.

The chain combines TRBV5-1 with TRBJ1-2; 7 bases align to TRBD1. Germline values: CDR1 SGHRS, CDR2 YFSETQ. The CDR3 runs to 15 residues. The V segment lost 3 bases and the J segment 1 base; nucleotides outside the gene matches: 6. The CDR3 DNA reads TGCGCCAGCAGCTCCCAGGGGGGCGGTAACTATGGCTACACCTTC. Residues: CASSSQGGGNYGYTF.

V gene TRBV13 combines with J gene TRBJ2-3; weak D call: TRBD2 (6 bases). Per germline, CDR1 PRHDT and CDR2 FYEKMQ (reference sequence). The CDR3 length is 16 residues. The V gene lost 1 base and the J gene lost 1 base, with 12 bases spanning the gap. CDR3 DNA sequence: TGTGCCAGCAGCTTAGACCCCGGGGAGGGCACAGATACGCAGTATTTT. Protein sequence: CASSLDPGEGTDTQYF.

Details on this clone: One junction end disagrees with the germline gene, perhaps due to a read error. This sequence joins TRBV6-2 or TRBV6-3 and TRBJ1-1; 8 positions agree with TRBD1. Germline CDR1 reads MNHEY; CDR2 reads SVGEGT. The CDR3 is 16 residues long. CDR3 sequence reads: CASSNSGTGLATEAFF. Written as DNA, the CDR3 is TGTGCCAGCAGTAACTCCGGGACAGGCTTGGCCACTGAAGCTTTCTTT.

The genes are TRBV3-1 (or the pseudogene TRBV3-2) and TRBJ2-3; TRBD2 aligns across 9 bases. The germline gives CDR1 LGHDT, CDR2 YNNKEL (reference sequence). This CDR3 comprises 15 residues. The CDR3 here is CPRGTAGGGPDTQYF. CDR3 sequence (DNA): TGTCCCCGCGGCACCGCGGGGGGGGGACCAGATACGCAGTATTTT.

This clone was observed once. The chain links TRBV7-8 to TRBJ2-1; 7 bases fit TRBD1. The CDR3 loop spans 13 amino acids. Germline CDR1 SGHVS, CDR2 FQNEAQ. V dropped 8 bases and J dropped 8; count of bases not matched to a gene: 9. The CDR3 spells CASSFTTGDEQFF. In DNA form, the CDR3 reads TGTGCCAGCTCCTTTACCACAGGGGATGAGCAGTTCTTC.

The rearrangement uses TRBV6-1 and TRBJ2-7; possible D gene TRBD1, 5 bases. V dropped 0 bases and J dropped 0 bases, with 9 bases sitting between them. This CDR3 spans 15 amino acids. Germline values: CDR1 MNHNS, CDR2 SASEGT. The CDR3 sequence is CASSEAQGSSYEQYV. Here the CDR3 DNA reads TGTGCCAGCAGTGAAGCGCAGGGTAGCTCCTACGAGCAGTACGTC.

In its sample, this clone was seen many times. The J gene is TRBJ2-1, the V gene TRBV19; D might be TRBD1 (5 bases). Germline values: CDR1 LNHDA, CDR2 SQIVND (reference sequence). This CDR3 spans 15 amino acids. V lost 6 bases and J 5 bases, leaving 17 bases between the germline ends. Here the CDR3 DNA reads TGTGCCAGTAGGCTCCGGACAACGGATAACAATGAGCAGTTCTTC. Translating it yields CASRLRTTDNNEQFF.

This chain uses TRBV28 with TRBJ1-6; D gene unclear. Trimming stripped 2 bases from V and 4 bases from J, with 9 bases between. Germline V gene sequence: CDR1 MDHEN, CDR2 SYDVKM. The length of the CDR3 is 15 residues. Written as DNA, the CDR3 is TGTGCCAGCAGTTTAGGCGACATATATAATTCACCCCTCCACTTT. Amino acids: CASSLGDIYNSPLHF.

This clone was seen more than once but under ten times. V and J are TRBV10-3 and TRBJ1-6; D is possibly TRBD1 (6 bases). CDR1 and CDR2 (germline): ENHRY, SYGVKD. This CDR3 has 13 amino acids. V was cut by 4 bases and J by 8 bases, with 9 bases left in between. As DNA, the CDR3 is TGTGCCATCAGTGGGGGGCAGGATTCACCCCTCCACTTT. It codes for CAISGGQDSPLHF.